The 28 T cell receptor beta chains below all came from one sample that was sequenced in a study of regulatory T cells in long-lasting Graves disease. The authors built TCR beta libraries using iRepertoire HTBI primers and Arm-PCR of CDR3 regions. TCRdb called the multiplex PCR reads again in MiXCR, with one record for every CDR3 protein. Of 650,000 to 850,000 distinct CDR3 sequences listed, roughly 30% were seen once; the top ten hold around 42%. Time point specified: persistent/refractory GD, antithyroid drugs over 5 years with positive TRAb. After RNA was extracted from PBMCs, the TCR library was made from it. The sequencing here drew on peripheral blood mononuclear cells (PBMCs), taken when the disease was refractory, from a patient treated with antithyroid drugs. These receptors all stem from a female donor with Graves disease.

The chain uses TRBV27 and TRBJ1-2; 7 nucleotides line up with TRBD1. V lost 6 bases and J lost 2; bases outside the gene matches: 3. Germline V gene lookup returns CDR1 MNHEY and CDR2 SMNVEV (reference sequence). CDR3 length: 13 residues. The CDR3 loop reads CASRGGLNYGYTF. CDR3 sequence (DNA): TGTGCCAGCAGAGGGGGCTTAAACTATGGCTACACCTTC.

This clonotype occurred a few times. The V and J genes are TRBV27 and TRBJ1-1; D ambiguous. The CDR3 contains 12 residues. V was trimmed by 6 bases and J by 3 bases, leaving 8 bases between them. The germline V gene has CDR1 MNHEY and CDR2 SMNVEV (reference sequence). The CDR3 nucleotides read TGTGCCAGCAGGTACGGCGACACTGAAGCTTTCTTT. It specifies CASRYGDTEAFF.

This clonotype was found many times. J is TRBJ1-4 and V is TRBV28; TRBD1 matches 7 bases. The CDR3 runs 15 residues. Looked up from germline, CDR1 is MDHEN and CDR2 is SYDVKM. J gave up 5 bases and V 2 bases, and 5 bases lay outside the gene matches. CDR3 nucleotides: TGTGCCAGCAGTTTACAGGGGGGGTTGAATGAAAAACTGTTTTTT. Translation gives CASSLQGGLNEKLFF.

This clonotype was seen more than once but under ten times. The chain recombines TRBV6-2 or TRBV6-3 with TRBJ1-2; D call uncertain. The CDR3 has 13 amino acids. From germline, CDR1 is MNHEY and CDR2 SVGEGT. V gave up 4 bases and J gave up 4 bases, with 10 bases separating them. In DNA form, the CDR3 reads TGTGCCAGCAGTTTCCTTGTTTCCTATGGCTACACCTTC. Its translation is CASSFLVSYGYTF.

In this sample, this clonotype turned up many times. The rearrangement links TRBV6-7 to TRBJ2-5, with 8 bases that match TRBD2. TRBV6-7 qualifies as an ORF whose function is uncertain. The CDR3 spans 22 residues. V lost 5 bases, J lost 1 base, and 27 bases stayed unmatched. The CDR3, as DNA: TGTGCCAGCAGTCCCTTGAGAGAGTCGGTTGTCAGCTCAGCGGGAGTCCAAGAGACCCAGTACTTC. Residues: CASSPLRESVVSSAGVQETQYF.

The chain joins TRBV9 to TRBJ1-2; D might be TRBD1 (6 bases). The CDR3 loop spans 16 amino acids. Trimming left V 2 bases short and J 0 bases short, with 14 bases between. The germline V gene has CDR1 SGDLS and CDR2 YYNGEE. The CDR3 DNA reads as TGTGCCAGCAGCGTGGCCCCACAGGGAACTAACTATGGCTACACCTTC. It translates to CASSVAPQGTNYGYTF.

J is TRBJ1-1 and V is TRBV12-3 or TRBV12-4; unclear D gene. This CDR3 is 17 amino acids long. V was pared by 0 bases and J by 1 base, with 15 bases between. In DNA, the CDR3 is TGTGCCAGCAGTTTAGCCCCAGGTGGCGCATCGAACACTGAAGCTTTCTTT. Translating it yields CASSLAPGGASNTEAFF.

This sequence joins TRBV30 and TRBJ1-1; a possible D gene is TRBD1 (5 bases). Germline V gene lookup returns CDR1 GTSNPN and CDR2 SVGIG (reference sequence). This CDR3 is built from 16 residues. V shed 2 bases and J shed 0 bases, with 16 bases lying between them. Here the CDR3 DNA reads TGTGCCTGGAGTAGGAGGGGACGGTTCGTGAACACTGAAGCTTTCTTT. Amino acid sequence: CAWSRRGRFVNTEAFF.

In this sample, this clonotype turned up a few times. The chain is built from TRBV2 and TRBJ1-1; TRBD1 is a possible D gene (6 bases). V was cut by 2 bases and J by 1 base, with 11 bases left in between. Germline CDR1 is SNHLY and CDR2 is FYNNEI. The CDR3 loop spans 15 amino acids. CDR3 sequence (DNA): TGTGCCAGCAGTGAACTTTTAGGGGGGAACACTGAAGCTTTCTTT. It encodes CASSELLGGNTEAFF. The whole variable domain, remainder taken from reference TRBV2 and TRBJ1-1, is EPEVTQTPSHQVTQMGQEVILRCVPISNHLYFYWYRQILGQKVEFLVSFYNNEISEKSEIFDDQFSVERPDGSNFTLKIRSTKLEDSAMYFCASSELLGGNTEAFFGQGTRLTVV.

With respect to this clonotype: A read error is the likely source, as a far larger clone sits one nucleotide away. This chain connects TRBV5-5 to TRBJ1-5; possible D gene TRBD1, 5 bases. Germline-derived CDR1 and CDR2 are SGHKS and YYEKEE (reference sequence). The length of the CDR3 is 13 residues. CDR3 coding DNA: TGTGCCGGCAGCCGGGACAGCAATCAGCCCCAGCATTTT. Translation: CAGSRDSNQPQHF.

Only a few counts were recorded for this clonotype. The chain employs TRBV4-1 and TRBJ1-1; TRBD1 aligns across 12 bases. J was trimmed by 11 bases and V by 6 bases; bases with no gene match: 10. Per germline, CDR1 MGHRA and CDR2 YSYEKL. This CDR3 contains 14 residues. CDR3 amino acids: CASSRPGTGGFAFF. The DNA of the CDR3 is TGCGCCAGCAGTCGTCCTGGGACAGGGGGCTTCGCTTTCTTT.

The CDR3 is CASGLTNLRAYF. CDR3 in DNA: TGTGCTAGTGGGCTGACTAACCTCAGAGCATACTTC. The chain is built from TRBV12-5 and TRBJ2-7; maybe TRBD2 (5 bases). Trimming took off 6 bases at V and 13 bases at J, with 19 bases between the two ends. The CDR3 is made up of 12 amino acids. The germline gives CDR1 LGHNT, CDR2 FRNRAP. Looking up the rest from reference TRBV12-5 and TRBJ2-7 gives the full variable domain: DARVTQTPRHKVTEMGQEVTMRCQPILGHNTVFWYRQTMMQGLELLAYFRNRAPLDDSGMPKDRFSAEMPDATLATLKIQPSEPRDSAVYFCASGLTNLRAYFGPGTRLTVT.

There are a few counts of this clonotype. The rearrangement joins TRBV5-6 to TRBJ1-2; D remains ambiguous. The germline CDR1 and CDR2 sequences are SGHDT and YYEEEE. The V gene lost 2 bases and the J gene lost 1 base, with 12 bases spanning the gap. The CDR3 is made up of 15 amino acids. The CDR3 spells CASSFGSSRNYGYTF. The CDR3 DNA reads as TGTGCCAGCAGCTTTGGCAGCTCACGTAACTATGGCTACACCTTC.

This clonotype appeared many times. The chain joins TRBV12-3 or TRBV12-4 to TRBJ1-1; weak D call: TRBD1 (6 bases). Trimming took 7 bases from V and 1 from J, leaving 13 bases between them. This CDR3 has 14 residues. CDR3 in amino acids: CASKPQGENTEAFF. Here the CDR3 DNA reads TGTGCCAGCAAACCACAGGGTGAGAACACTGAAGCTTTCTTT.

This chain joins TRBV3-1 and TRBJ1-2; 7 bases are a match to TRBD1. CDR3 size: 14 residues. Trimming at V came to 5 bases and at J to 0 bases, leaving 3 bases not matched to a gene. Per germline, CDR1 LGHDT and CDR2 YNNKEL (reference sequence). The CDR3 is CASSKTGSNYGYTF. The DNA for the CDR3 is TGTGCCAGCAGCAAGACAGGGTCTAACTATGGCTACACCTTC.

CDR3 coding DNA: TGTGCCAGCAGTCCCTATCAACAGAACAAGGACGGCTACACCTTC. This codes for CASSPYQQNKDGYTF. V and J are TRBV6-1 and TRBJ1-2, with D hard to call. The V gene lost 5 bases and the J gene lost 8 bases, with 21 bases spanning the gap. CDR3 length equals 15 residues. Germline lookup yields CDR1 MNHNS and CDR2 SASEGT.

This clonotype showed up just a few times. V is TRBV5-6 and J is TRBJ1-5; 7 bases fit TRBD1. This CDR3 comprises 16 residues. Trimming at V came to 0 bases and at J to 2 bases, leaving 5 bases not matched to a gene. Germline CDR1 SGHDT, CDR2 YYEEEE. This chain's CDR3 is CASSLGGGAGNQPQHF. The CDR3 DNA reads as TGTGCCAGCAGCTTGGGAGGGGGCGCTGGCAATCAGCCCCAGCATTTT.

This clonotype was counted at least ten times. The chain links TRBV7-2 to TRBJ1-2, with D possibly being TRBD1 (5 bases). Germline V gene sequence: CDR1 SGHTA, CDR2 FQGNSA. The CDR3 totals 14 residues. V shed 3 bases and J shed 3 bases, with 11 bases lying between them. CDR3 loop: CASSFSGGDYGYTF. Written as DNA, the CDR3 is TGTGCCAGCAGCTTCTCTGGAGGGGACTATGGCTACACCTTC.

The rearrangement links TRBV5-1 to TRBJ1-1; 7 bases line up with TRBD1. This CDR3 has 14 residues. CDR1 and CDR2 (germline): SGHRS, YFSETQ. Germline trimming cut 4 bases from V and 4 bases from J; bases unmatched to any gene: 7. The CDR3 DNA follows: TGCGCCAGCAGCCGAAACAGGGGATTCACTGAAGCTTTCTTT. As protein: CASSRNRGFTEAFF. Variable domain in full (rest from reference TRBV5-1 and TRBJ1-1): KAGVTQTPRYLIKTRGQQVTLSCSPISGHRSVSWYQQTPGQGLQFLFEYFSETQRNKGNFPGRFSGRQFSNSRSEMNVSTLELGDSALYLCASSRNRGFTEAFFGQGTRLTVV.

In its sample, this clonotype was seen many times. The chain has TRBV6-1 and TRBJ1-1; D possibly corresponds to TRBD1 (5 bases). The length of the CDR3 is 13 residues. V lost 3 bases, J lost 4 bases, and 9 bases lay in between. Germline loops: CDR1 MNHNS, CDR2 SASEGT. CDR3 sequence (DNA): TGTGCCAGCAGTGAGAGGGGTAGCACTGAAGCTTTCTTT. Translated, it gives CASSERGSTEAFF.

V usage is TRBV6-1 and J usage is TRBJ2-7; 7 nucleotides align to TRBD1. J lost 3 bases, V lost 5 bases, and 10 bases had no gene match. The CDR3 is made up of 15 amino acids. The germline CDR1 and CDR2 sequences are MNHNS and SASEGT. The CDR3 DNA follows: TGTGCCAGCAGTCGGGGACAGATCTACCTCTACGAGCAGTACTTC. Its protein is CASSRGQIYLYEQYF.

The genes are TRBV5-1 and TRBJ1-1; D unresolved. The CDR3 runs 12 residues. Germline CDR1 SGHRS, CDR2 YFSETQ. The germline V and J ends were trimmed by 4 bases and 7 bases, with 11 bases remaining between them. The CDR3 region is CASSPGRSEAFF. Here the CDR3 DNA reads TGCGCCAGCAGCCCCGGACGGAGTGAAGCTTTCTTT.

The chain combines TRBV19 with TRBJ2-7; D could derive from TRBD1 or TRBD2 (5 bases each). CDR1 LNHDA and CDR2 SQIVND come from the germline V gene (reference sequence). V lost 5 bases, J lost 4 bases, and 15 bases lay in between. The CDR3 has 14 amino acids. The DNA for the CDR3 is TGTGCCAGTAGTCCCCGGGGCGGTCGGTACGAGCAGTACTTC. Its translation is CASSPRGGRYEQYF.

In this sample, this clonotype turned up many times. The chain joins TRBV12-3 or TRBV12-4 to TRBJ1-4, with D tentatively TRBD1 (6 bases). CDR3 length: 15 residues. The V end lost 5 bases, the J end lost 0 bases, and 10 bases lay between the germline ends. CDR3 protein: CASSLRTATNEKLFF. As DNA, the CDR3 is TGTGCCAGCAGTCTCCGGACAGCAACTAATGAAAAACTGTTTTTT.

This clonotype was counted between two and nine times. CDR3: CASSRGQGPQETQYF. The CDR3 DNA sequence: TGCGCCAGCAGCCGGGGACAGGGTCCGCAAGAGACCCAGTACTTC. The V call is TRBV5-1, the J call TRBJ2-5; 9 bases map to TRBD1. The trim removed 4 bases at V and 2 bases at J, leaving 6 bases unmatched. Germline values: CDR1 SGHRS, CDR2 YFSETQ. The CDR3 consists of 15 residues.

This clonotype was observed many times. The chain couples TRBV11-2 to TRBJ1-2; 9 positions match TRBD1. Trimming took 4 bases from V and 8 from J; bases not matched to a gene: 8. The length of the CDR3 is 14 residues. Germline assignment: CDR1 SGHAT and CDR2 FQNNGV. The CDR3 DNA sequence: TGTGCCAGCAGCTGGGACAGGGTCGTTGGAGGCTACACCTTC. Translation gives CASSWDRVVGGYTF. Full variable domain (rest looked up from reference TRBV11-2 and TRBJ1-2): EAGVAQSPRYKIIEKRQSVAFWCNPISGHATLYWYQQILGQGPKLLIQFQNNGVVDDSQLPKDRFSAERLKGVDSTLKIQPAKLEDSAVYLCASSWDRVVGGYTFGSGTRLTVV.

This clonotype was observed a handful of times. CDR3 amino acids: CASSYSSSGSETQYF. The CDR3 DNA sequence: TGTGCCAGCAGTTACTCCTCTAGCGGGAGTGAGACCCAGTACTTC. This chain connects TRBV6-5 to TRBJ2-5; 10 bases line up with TRBD2. V gave up 0 bases and J gave up 5 bases; unmatched junction bases: 3. CDR1 is MNHEY, CDR2 SVGAGI, per germline. The CDR3 runs to 15 residues.

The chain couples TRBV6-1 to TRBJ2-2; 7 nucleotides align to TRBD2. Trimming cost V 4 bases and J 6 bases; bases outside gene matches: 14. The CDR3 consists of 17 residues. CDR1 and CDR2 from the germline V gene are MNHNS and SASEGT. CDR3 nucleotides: TGTGCCAGCAGTGGGGGGGTTTCCCGGGAGGAAGCCGGGGAGCTGTTTTTT. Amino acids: CASSGGVSREEAGELFF.